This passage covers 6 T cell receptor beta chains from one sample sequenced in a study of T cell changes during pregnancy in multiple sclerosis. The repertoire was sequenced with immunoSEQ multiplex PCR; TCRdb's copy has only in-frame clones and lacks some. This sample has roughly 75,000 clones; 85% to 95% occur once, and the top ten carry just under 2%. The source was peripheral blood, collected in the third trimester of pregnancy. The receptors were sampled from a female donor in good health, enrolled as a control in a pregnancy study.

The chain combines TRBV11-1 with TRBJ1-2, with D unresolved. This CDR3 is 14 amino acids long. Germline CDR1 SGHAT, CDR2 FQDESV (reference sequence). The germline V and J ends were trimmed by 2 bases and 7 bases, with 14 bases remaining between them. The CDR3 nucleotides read TGTGCCAGCAGCTTATTCTCATCTGGCGGTGGCTACACCTTC. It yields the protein CASSLFSSGGGYTF.

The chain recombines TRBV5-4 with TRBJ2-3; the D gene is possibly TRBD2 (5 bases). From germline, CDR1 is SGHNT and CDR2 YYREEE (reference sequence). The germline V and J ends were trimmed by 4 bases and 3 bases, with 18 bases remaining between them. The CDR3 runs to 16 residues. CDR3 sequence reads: CASSPTDWWETDTQYF. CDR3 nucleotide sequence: TGTGCCAGCAGCCCGACGGACTGGTGGGAGACAGATACGCAGTATTTT. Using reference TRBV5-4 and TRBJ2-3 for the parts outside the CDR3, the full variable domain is ETGVTQSPTHLIKTRGQQVTLRCSSQSGHNTVSWYQQALGQGPQFIFQYYREEENGRGNFPPRFSGLQFPNYSSELNVNALELDDSALYLCASSPTDWWETDTQYFGPGTRLTVL.

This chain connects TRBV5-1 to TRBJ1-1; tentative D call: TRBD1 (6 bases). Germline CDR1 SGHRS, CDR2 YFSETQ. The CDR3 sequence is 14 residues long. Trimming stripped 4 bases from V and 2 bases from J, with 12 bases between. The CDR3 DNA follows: TGCGCCAGCAGCCCTGGACAGAGTAACACTGAAGCTTTCTTT. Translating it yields CASSPGQSNTEAFF. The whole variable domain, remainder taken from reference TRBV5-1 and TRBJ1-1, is KAGVTQTPRYLIKTRGQQVTLSCSPISGHRSVSWYQQTPGQGLQFLFEYFSETQRNKGNFPGRFSGRQFSNSRSEMNVSTLELGDSALYLCASSPGQSNTEAFFGQGTRLTVV.

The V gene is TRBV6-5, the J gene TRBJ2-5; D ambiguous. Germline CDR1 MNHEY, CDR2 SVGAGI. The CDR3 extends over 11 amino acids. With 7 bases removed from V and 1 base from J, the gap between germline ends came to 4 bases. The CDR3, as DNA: TGTGCCAGCACCTCCCAAGAGACCCAGTACTTC. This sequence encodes CASTSQETQYF.

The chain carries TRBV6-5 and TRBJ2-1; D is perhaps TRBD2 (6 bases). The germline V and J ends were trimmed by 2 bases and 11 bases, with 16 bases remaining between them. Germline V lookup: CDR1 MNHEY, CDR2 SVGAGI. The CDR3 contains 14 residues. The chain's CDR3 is CASSYGVTSFQQFF. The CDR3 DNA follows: TGTGCCAGCAGTTACGGGGTGACTAGTTTTCAGCAGTTCTTC.

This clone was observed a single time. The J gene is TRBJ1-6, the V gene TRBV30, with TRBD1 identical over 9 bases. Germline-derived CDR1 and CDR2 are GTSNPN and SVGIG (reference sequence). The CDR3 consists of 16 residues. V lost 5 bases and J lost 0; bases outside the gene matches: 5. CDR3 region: CAWGTGKSSYNSPLHF. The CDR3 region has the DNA TGTGCCTGGGGGACAGGGAAGAGCTCCTATAATTCACCCCTCCACTTT.